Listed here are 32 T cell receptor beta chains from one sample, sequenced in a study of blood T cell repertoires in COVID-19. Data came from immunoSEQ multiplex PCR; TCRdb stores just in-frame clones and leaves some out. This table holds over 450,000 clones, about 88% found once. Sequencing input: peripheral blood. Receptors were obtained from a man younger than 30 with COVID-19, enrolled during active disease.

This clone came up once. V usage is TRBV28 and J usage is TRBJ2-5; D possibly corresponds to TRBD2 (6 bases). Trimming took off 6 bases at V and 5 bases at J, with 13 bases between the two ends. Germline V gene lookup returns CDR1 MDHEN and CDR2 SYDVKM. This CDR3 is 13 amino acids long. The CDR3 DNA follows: TGTGCCAGCAGGCGGCGGGGTTGGGAGACCCAGTACTTC. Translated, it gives CASRRRGWETQYF.

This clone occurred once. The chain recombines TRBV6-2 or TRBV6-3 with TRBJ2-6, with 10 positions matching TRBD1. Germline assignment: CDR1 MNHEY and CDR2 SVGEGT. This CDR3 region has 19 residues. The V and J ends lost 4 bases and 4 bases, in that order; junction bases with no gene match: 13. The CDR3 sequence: CASSSTLTGGSPGANVLTF. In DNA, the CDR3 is TGTGCCAGCAGTTCGACCTTGACAGGGGGCTCCCCCGGGGCCAACGTCCTGACTTTC.

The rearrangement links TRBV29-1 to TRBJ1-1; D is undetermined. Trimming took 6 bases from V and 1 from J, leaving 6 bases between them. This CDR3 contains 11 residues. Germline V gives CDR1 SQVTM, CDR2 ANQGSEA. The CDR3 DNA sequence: TGCAGCGTAAACAGGAACACTGAAGCTTTCTTT. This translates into CSVNRNTEAFF.

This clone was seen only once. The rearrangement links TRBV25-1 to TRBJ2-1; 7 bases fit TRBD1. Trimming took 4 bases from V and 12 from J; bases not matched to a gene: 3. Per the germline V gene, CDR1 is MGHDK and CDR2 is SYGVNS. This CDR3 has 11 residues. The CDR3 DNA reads TGTGCCAGCAGTGTACAGGGGCGGCAGTTCTTC. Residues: CASSVQGRQFF.

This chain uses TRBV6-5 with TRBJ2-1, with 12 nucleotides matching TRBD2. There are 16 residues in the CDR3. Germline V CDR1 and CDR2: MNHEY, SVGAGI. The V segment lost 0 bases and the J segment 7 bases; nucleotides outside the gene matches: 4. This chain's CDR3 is CASSYSASGGVNEQFF. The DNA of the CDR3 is TGTGCCAGCAGTTACTCTGCTAGCGGGGGGGTAAATGAGCAGTTCTTC.

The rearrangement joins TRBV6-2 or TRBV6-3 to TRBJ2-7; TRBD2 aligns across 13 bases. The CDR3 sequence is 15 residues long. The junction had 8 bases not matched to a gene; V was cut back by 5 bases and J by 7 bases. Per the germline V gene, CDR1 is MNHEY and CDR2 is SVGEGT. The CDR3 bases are TGTGCCAGCAGTCGTACTAGCGGGGGGGTACGGGAGCAGTACTTC. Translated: CASSRTSGGVREQYF.

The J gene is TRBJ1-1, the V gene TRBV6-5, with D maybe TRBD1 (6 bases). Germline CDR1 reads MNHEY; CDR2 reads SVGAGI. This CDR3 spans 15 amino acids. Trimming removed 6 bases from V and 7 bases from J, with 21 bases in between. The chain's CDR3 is CASREDRGQISEAFF. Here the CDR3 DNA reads TGTGCCAGCAGAGAGGACCGGGGACAAATTAGTGAAGCTTTCTTT.

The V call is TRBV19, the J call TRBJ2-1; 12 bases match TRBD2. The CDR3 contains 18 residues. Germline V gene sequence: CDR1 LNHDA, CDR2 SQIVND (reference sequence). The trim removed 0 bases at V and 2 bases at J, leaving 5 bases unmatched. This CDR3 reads CASSIDPTSGSPYNEQFF. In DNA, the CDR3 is TGTGCCAGTAGTATAGATCCGACTAGCGGGAGTCCCTACAATGAGCAGTTCTTC.

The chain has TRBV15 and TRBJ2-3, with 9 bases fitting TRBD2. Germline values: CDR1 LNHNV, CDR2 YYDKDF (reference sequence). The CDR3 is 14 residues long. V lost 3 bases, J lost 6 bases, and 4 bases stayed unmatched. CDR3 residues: CATSSSGRGDTQYF. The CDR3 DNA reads TGTGCCACCAGCAGTAGCGGGAGAGGGGATACGCAGTATTTT.

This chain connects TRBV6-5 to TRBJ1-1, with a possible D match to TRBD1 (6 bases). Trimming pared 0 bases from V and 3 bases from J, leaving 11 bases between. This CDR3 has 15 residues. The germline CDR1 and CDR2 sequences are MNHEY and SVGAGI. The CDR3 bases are TGTGCCAGCAGTTACTCGGGGGCTGGAGACACTGAAGCTTTCTTT. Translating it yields CASSYSGAGDTEAFF.

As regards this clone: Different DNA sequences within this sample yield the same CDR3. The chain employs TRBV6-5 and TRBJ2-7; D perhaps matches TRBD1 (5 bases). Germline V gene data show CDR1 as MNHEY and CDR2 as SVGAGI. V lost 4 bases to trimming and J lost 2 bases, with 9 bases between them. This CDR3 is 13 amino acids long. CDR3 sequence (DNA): TGTGCCAGCAGTTTAAGGGGCCCCTACGAGCAGTACTTC. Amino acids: CASSLRGPYEQYF.

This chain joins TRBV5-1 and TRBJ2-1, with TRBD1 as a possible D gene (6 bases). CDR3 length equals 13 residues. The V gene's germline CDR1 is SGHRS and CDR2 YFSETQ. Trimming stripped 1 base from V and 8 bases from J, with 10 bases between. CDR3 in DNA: TGCGCCAGCAGCTTGTGGGGGCAGGATGAGCAGTTCTTC. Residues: CASSLWGQDEQFF. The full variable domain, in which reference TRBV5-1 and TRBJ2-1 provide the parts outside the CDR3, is KAGVTQTPRYLIKTRGQQVTLSCSPISGHRSVSWYQQTPGQGLQFLFEYFSETQRNKGNFPGRFSGRQFSNSRSEMNVSTLELGDSALYLCASSLWGQDEQFFGPGTRLTVL.

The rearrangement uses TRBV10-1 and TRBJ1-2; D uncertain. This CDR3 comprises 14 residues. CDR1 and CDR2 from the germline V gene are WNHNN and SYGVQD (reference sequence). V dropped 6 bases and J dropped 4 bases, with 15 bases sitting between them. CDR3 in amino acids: CASSGVPRLYGYTF. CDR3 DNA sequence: TGCGCCAGCAGCGGGGTTCCGCGACTCTATGGCTACACCTTC.

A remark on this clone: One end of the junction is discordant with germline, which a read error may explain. The DNA for the CDR3 is TGTGCCAGCAATGAAGTCAGGGGCGACGAGCAGTACTTC. This codes for CASNEVRGDEQYF. The chain uses TRBV2 and TRBJ2-7, with TRBD1 as a possible D gene (6 bases). Looked up from germline, CDR1 is SNHLY and CDR2 is FYNNEI. The CDR3 is 13 residues long.

The CDR3 DNA reads TGTGCCAGCTGGGACAGCCAAGAGACCCAGTACTTC. This gives the protein CASWDSQETQYF. The chain joins TRBV6-5 to TRBJ2-5, with 7 bases that match TRBD1. Germline V CDR1 and CDR2: MNHEY, SVGAGI. The CDR3 has 12 amino acids. The J segment lost 1 base and the V segment lost 8 bases, leaving 1 base of the junction unmatched.

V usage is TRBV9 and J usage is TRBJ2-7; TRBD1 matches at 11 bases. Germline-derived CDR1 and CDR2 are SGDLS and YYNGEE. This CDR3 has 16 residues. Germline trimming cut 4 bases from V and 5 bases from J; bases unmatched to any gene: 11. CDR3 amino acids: CASSPMMDRGQDEQYF. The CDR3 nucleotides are TGTGCCAGCAGCCCTATGATGGACAGGGGGCAGGACGAGCAGTACTTC.

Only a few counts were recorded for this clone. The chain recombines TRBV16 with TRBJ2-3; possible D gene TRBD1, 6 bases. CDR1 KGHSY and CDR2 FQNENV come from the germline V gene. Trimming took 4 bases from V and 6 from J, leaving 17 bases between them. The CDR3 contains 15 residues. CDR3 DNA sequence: TGTGCCAGCAGCCGATCCCGGTACAGGGTCGATACGCAGTATTTT. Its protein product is CASSRSRYRVDTQYF.

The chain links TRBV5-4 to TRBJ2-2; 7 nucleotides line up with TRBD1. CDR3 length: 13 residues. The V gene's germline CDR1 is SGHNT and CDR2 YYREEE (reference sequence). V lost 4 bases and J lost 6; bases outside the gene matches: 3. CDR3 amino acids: CASSVDRAGELFF. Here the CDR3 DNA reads TGTGCCAGCAGCGTAGACAGGGCCGGGGAGCTGTTTTTT. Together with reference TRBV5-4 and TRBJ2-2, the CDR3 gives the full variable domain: ETGVTQSPTHLIKTRGQQVTLRCSSQSGHNTVSWYQQALGQGPQFIFQYYREEENGRGNFPPRFSGLQFPNYSSELNVNALELDDSALYLCASSVDRAGELFFGEGSRLTVL.

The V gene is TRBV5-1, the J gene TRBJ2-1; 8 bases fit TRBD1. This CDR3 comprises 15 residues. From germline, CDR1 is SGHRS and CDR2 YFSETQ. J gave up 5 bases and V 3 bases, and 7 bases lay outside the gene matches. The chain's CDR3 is CASSSSDRENNEQFF. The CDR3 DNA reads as TGCGCCAGCAGCTCATCGGACAGGGAGAACAATGAGCAGTTCTTC.

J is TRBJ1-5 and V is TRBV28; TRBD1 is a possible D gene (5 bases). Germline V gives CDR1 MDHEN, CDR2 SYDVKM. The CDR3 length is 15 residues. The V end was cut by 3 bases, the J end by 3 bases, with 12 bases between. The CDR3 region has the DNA TGTGCCAGCAGTTTCCTAGGGGCTCACAATCAGCCCCAGCATTTT. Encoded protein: CASSFLGAHNQPQHF.

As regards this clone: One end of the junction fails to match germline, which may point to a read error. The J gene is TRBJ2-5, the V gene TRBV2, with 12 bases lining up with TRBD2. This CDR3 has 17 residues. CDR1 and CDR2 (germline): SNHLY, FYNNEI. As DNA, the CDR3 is TGTGCCAGCAGGGAAGACTCCCTAGCGGGAGGGCTGGAGACCCAGTACTTC. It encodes CASREDSLAGGLETQYF.

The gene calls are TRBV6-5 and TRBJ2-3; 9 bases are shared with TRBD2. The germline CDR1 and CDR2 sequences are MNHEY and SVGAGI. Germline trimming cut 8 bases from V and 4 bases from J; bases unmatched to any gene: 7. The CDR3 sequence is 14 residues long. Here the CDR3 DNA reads TGTGCCAGCGGACGGACTAGCGTAGCAGATACGCAGTATTTT. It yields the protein CASGRTSVADTQYF.

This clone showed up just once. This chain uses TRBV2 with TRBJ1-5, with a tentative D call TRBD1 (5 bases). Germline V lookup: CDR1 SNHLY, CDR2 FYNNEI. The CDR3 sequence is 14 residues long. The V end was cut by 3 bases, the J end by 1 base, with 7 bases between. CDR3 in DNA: TGTGCCAGCAGTGAGGACACCAGCAATCAGCCCCAGCATTTT. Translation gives CASSEDTSNQPQHF. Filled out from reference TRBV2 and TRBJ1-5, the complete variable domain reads EPEVTQTPSHQVTQMGQEVILRCVPISNHLYFYWYRQILGQKVEFLVSFYNNEISEKSEIFDDQFSVERPDGSNFTLKIRSTKLEDSAMYFCASSEDTSNQPQHFGDGTRLSIL.

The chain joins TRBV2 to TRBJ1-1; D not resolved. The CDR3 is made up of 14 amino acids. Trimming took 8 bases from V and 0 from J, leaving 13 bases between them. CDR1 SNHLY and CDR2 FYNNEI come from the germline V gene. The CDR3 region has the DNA TGTGCCAGCGCCGTGCGGGATATGAACACTGAAGCTTTCTTT. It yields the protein CASAVRDMNTEAFF. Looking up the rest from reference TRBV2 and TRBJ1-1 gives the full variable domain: EPEVTQTPSHQVTQMGQEVILRCVPISNHLYFYWYRQILGQKVEFLVSFYNNEISEKSEIFDDQFSVERPDGSNFTLKIRSTKLEDSAMYFCASAVRDMNTEAFFGQGTRLTVV.

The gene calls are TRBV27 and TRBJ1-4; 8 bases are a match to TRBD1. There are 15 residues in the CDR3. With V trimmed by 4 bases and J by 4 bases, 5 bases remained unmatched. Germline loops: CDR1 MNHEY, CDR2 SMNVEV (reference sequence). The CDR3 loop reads CASSSRGLGNEKLFF. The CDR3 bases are TGTGCCAGCAGTTCCAGGGGGCTAGGTAATGAAAAACTGTTTTTT.

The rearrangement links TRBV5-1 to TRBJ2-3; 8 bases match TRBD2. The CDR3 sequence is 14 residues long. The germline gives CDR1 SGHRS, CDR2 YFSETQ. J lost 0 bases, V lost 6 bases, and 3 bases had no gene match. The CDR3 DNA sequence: TGCGCCAGCAAACCTAGCGGGAGCACAGATACGCAGTATTTT. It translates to CASKPSGSTDTQYF.

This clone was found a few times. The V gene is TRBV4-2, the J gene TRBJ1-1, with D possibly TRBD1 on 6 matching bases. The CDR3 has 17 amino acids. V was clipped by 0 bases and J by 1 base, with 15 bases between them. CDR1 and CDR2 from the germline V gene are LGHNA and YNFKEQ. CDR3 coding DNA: TGTGCCAGCAGCCAAGATCGAAGAGACAGGCCGAACACTGAAGCTTTCTTT. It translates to CASSQDRRDRPNTEAFF.

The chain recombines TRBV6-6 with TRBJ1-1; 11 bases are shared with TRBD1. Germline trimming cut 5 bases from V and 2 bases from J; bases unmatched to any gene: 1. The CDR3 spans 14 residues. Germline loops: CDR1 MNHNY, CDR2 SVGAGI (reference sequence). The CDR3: CASSGTGGNTEAFF. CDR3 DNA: TGTGCCAGCAGTGGGACAGGGGGTAACACTGAAGCTTTCTTT.

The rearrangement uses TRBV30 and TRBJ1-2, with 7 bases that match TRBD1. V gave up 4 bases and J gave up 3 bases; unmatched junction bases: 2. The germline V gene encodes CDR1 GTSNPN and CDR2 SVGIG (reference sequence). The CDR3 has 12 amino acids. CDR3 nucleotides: TGTGCCTGGAACAGGGGAGACTATGGCTACACCTTC. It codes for CAWNRGDYGYTF.

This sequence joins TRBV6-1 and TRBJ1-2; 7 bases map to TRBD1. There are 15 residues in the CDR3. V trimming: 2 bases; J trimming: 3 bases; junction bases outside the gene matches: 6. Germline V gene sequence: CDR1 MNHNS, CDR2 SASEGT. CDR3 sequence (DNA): TGTGCCAGCAGTGAAAGCGTGACAGGGTACTATGGCTACACCTTC. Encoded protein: CASSESVTGYYGYTF.

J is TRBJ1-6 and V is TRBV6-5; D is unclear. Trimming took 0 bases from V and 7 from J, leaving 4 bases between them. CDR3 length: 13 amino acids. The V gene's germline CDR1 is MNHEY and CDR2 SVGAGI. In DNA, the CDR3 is TGTGCCAGCAGTTACTCCCAGAATTCACCCCTCCACTTT. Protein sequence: CASSYSQNSPLHF.

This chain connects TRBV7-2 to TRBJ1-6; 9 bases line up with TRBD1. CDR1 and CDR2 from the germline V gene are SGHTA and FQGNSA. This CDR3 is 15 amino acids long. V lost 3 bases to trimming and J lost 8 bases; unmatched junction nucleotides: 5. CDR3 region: CASSFGTGSYSPLHF. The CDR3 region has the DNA TGTGCCAGCAGCTTCGGGACAGGGTCCTATTCACCCCTCCACTTT.